Detailed here is one TCR beta chain. The antigen remains unidentified. This sample stems from a study of T-cell memory formation after mild COVID-19. Germline-derived CDR1 and CDR2 are SEHNR and FQNEAQ (reference sequence). V lost 8 bases, J lost 3 bases, and 5 bases lay in between. There are 11 residues in the CDR3. Study results and limitations: CD4/CD8 balance characterized clones contracting day 15 to 85, and CD4+ skew characterized later expanders. Pre-infection memory showed some responding clones, and this suggested that cross-reactive memory joined.

TCRdb re-analysed the 5' RACE reads in MiXCR, keeping a single row per CDR3 protein. Of almost 550,000 distinct CDR3 sequences in the sample, 20% are singletons; the top ten hold around 12%. This sequence was found in an adult woman who had mild COVID-19 (a few samples of this study predate the infection). Cell type and time point are not known. Source material: PBMCs or a T cell subset sorted from them (not recorded which). The J gene is TRBJ1-3, the V gene TRBV7-9, with D unclear. CDR3 bases: TGTGCCAGCTTTTATGGAAACACCATATATTTT. Protein sequence: CASFYGNTIYF.